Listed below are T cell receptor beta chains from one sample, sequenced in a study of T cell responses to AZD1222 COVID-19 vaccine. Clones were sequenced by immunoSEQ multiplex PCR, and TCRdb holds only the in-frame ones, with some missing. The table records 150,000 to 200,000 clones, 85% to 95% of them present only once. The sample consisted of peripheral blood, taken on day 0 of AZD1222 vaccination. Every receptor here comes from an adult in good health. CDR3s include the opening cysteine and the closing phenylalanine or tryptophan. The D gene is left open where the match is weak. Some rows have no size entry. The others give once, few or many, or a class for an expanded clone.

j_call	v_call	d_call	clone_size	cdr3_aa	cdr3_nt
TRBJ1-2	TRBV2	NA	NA	CASSWTVRNGYTF	TGTGCCAGCAGTTGGACAGTACGTAATGGCTACACCTTC
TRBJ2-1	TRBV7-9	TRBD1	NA	CASSLRTGGRSSYNEQFF	TGTGCCAGCAGCCTTAGGACAGGGGGAAGGAGCTCCTACAATGAGCAGTTCTTC
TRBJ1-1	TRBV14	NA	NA	CASSEQAPLEAFF	TGTGCCAGCAGCGAACAGGCTCCCCTTGAAGCTTTCTTT
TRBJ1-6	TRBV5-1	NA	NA	CASSLEQGGNSPLHF	TGCGCCAGCAGCTTGGAACAGGGAGGAAATTCACCCCTCCACTTT
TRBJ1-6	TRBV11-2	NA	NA	CASSPKEGMNSPLHF	TGTGCCAGCAGCCCAAAAGAGGGTATGAATTCACCCCTCCACTTT
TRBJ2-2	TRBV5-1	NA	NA	CASSLWTDYTGELFF	TGCGCCAGCAGCTTGTGGACAGATTACACCGGGGAGCTGTTTTTT
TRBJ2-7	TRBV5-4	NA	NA	CASSFRQGGEQYF	TGTGCCAGCAGCTTTCGACAGGGAGGAGAGCAGTACTTC
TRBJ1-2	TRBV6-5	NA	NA	CASREDGYTF	TGTGCCAGCAGGGAGGATGGCTACACCTTC
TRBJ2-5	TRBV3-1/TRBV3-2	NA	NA	CASSLTKTSGQYF	TGTGCCAGCAGCCTAACCAAGACCAGTGGCCAGTACTTC
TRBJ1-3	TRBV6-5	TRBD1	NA	CASSSQTGWGTIYF	TGTGCCAGCAGTTCCCAGACAGGGTGGGGGACCATATATTTT
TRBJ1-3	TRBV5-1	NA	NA	CASSPGTASGNTIYF	TGCGCCAGCAGCCCCGGGACGGCCTCTGGAAACACCATATATTTT
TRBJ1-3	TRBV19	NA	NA	CATAIPTSGNTIYF	TGTGCAACGGCGATCCCGACCTCTGGAAACACCATATATTTT
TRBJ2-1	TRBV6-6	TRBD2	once	CASLRLAGAYNEQFF	TGTGCCAGCCTCCGACTAGCGGGTGCCTACAATGAGCAGTTCTTC
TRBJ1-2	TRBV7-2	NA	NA	CASTVALWANYGYTF	TGTGCCAGCACCGTAGCCCTTTGGGCTAACTATGGCTACACCTTC
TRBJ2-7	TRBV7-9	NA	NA	CASSLRTASYEQYF	TGTGCCAGCAGCTTGAGGACAGCCTCCTACGAGCAGTACTTC
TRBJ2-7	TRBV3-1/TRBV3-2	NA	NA	CASSRMRTRRSEQYF	TGTGCCAGCAGCCGAATGAGGACCAGGCGAAGCGAGCAGTACTTC
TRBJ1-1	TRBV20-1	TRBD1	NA	CSASQGAKNTEAFF	TGCAGTGCTAGTCAGGGGGCGAAGAACACTGAAGCTTTCTTT
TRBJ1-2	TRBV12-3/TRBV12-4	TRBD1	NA	CASSLTGVRGYTF	TGTGCCAGCAGTTTGACAGGGGTGAGGGGCTACACCTTC
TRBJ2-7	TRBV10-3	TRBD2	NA	CAISEIMRGSQRQYF	TGTGCCATCAGTGAGATCATGCGGGGGAGCCAGCGGCAGTACTTC
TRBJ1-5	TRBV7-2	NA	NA	CASSRAGTSNNQPQHF	TGTGCCAGCAGCCGCGCCGGGACATCTAACAATCAGCCCCAGCATTTT
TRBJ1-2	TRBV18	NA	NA	CASSPPDGTYGYTF	TGTGCCAGCTCACCGCCGGACGGTACCTATGGCTACACCTTC
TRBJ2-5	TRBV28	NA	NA	CASSSQGNRETQYF	TGTGCCAGCAGTTCCCAGGGGAATAGGGAGACCCAGTACTTC
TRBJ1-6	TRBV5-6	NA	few	CASSLLQPSGPLHF	TGTGCCAGCAGCTTGTTGCAGCCTAGCGGACCCCTCCACTTT
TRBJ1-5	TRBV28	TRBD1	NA	CASGTGAQPQHF	TGTGCCAGTGGGACAGGGGCTCAGCCCCAGCATTTT
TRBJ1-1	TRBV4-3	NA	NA	CASSQAVSREVGTEAFF	TGCGCCAGCAGCCAAGCAGTCTCGCGGGAGGTTGGCACTGAAGCTTTCTTT
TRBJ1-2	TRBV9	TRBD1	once	CASSETGGSIYGYTF	TGTGCCAGCAGCGAGACAGGGGGGAGTATCTATGGCTACACCTTC
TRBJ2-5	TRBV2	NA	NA	CASSYREGVRQETQYF	TGTGCCAGCAGTTACAGGGAAGGGGTTCGGCAAGAGACCCAGTACTTC
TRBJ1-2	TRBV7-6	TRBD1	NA	CASSKDRDLNGYTF	TGTGCCAGCAGCAAAGACAGGGATCTGAATGGCTACACCTTC
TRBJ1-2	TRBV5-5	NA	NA	CASSSGNLGLRGYTF	TGTGCCAGCAGCTCAGGGAATTTGGGGTTGCGTGGCTACACCTTC
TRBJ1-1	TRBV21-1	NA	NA	CASSKWASGRTEAFF	TGTGCCAGCAGCAAATGGGCCTCAGGACGGACTGAAGCTTTCTTT
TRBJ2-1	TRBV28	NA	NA	CASSLVGREQFF	TGTGCCAGCAGTTTAGTGGGTAGGGAGCAGTTCTTC
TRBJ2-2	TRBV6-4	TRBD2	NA	CASSELSGGTGELFF	TGTGCCAGCAGTGAATTGAGCGGGGGGACCGGGGAGCTGTTTTTT
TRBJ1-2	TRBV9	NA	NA	CASSVRQEEGYTF	TGTGCCAGCAGCGTCCGACAGGAGGAAGGCTACACCTTC
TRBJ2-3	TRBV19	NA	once	CASRDFASTDTQYF	TGTGCCAGCCGGGACTTCGCTAGCACAGATACGCAGTATTTT
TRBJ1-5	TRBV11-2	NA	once	CASSSLPPGQPQHF	TGTGCCAGCAGCTCCCTACCCCCGGGGCAGCCCCAGCATTTT
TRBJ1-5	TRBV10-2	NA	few	CASSHSAPNQPQHF	TGCGCCAGCAGTCACAGCGCCCCCAATCAGCCCCAGCATTTT
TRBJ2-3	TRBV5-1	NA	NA	CASSLEQTTDTQYF	TGCGCCAGCAGCTTAGAACAGACCACAGATACGCAGTATTTT
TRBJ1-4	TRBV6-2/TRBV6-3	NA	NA	CASSYVRVVATNEKLFF	TGTGCCAGCAGTTACGTCAGGGTCGTGGCAACTAATGAAAAACTGTTTTTT
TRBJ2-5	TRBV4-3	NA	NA	CASSQDVGGADIETQYF	TGCGCCAGCAGCCAAGATGTGGGGGGCGCGGACATCGAGACCCAGTACTTC
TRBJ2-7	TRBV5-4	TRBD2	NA	CASRRGGTSDSYEQYF	TGTGCCAGCAGACGTGGTGGGACTAGCGACTCCTACGAGCAGTACTTC
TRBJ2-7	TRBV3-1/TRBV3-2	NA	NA	CASSRGQRTGEQYF	TGTGCCAGCAGCCGTGGACAGCGGACGGGCGAGCAGTACTTC
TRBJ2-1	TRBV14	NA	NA	CASSQDRGQSSYNEQFF	TGTGCCAGCAGCCAAGATAGAGGCCAGAGCTCCTACAATGAGCAGTTCTTC
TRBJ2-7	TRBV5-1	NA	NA	CASSLISGGLYEQYF	TGCGCCAGCAGCCTTATTTCCGGGGGACTTTACGAGCAGTACTTC
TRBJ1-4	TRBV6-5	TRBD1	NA	CASSGTGLSEKLFF	TGTGCCAGCAGCGGGACAGGCCTTTCCGAAAAACTGTTTTTT
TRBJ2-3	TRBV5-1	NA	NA	CASSLAGTDTQYF	TGCGCCAGCAGCTTGGCCGGGACAGATACGCAGTATTTT
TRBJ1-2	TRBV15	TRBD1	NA	CATSRQGGGYGYTF	TGTGCCACCAGCCGACAGGGTGGGGGGTATGGCTACACCTTC
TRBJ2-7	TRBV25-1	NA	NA	CASSLQGGAYEQYF	TGTGCCAGCAGCTTACAGGGTGGGGCCTACGAGCAGTACTTC